This paragraph covers one TCR beta chain sequence. Here immunoSEQ multiplex PCR was the method, and the copy in TCRdb shows in-frame clones only, minus some. The sample lists roughly 240,000 clones, 80% to 90% occurring once. Deletions cut 5 bases from V and 5 bases from J, with 19 bases between. The CDR3 totals 16 residues. Germline values: CDR1 LNHDA, CDR2 SQIVND (reference sequence). These data are taken from a study of blood T cell repertoires in COVID-19. Whole-study context: From the United States, Italy and Spain came samples of acute and convalescent COVID-19. The cDNA or gDNA used as material had been derived from T cells, B-cell-depleted T cells, or PBMCs.

The receptor's source is a woman aged 25 to 39 with acute COVID-19. The V call is TRBV19, the J call TRBJ2-1, with D maybe TRBD2 (7 bases). Sequencing was carried out using PBMCs or T cells enriched from blood (not recorded which). Here the CDR3 reads CASSGARWGGHNEQFF. CDR3 DNA: TGTGCCAGTAGTGGGGCCAGGTGGGGGGGCCACAATGAGCAGTTCTTC.